Listed here are 9 T cell receptor beta chains from one sample, sequenced in a study of naive and memory T cell subsets (dated by TCRdb to the late 2010s). Preparation of the library involved UMI-ligation and nested PCR. Sequencing instrument: Illumina MiSeq. The beta constant-region primer consisted of an equimolar mixture of two oligonucleotides that together covered TRBC1 and TRBC2. Four rounds of PCR, combining the SP2 primer with nested alpha and beta constant-region primers, were used to amplify the ligated cDNA. Clones were called with MiXCR by TCRdb after fastp trimmed the public reads at Q25, and only in-frame beta chains were retained. Rows with one shared CDR3 protein collapse into an entry with the most common genes and DNA. The sample records 130,000 to 150,000 distinct CDR3 sequences, approximately 22% of which are singletons. 0.095% to 0.12% of the sample lies in the top ten. Overall study results and their limits: A few larger clonotypes were present in naive repertoires, especially CD8 naive repertoires, and these clonotypes were possibly memory cells re-expressing CD45RA.

These receptors' targets are unknown. The sequencing input was naive CD4+ T cells from blood. Interpreted using the paper, the cell subset or site label stands for: naive T cells, CD45RA high CD27+. The receptors shown here come from a human donor in good health.

The table lists this clonotype with a few counts. The DNA of the CDR3 is TGTGCCAGCAGTTACCCTAGCGGGATCACAGATACGCAGTATTTT. Protein: CASSYPSGITDTQYF. The chain links TRBV12-3 or TRBV12-4 to TRBJ2-3, with 9 bases fitting TRBD2. The CDR3 is 15 residues long. J lost 2 bases, V lost 4 bases, and 4 bases had no gene match.

This chain joins TRBV6-5 and TRBJ1-4, with 8 nucleotides matching TRBD1. The trim removed 2 bases at V and 8 bases at J, leaving 1 base unmatched. The CDR3 extends over 13 amino acids. Germline CDR1 reads MNHEY; CDR2 reads SVGAGI. As DNA, the CDR3 is TGTGCCAGCAGTTACCGGACAGGGGAAAAACTGTTTTTT. This translates into CASSYRTGEKLFF.

This clonotype turned up a few times. The rearrangement links TRBV7-9 to TRBJ2-1, with D unresolved. V was pared by 4 bases and J by 4 bases, with 20 bases between. The germline CDR1 and CDR2 sequences are SEHNR and FQNEAQ (reference sequence). The CDR3 length is 17 residues. CDR3 sequence reads: CASSSVKGTGAYNEQFF. The CDR3 DNA reads TGTGCCAGCAGCTCAGTGAAGGGCACTGGCGCTTACAATGAGCAGTTCTTC.

This clonotype was recorded a few times. V and J are TRBV2 and TRBJ2-5; TRBD1 agrees at 7 bases. There are 13 residues in the CDR3. J gave up 8 bases and V 5 bases, and 8 bases lay outside the gene matches. Germline CDR1 SNHLY, CDR2 FYNNEI. CDR3 residues: CASSKDRERTQYF. Written as DNA, the CDR3 is TGTGCCAGCAGTAAAGACAGGGAGAGAACCCAGTACTTC.

This clonotype was observed a handful of times. V gene TRBV7-9 combines with J gene TRBJ2-5, with D perhaps TRBD1 or TRBD2 (5 bases each). Germline values: CDR1 SEHNR, CDR2 FQNEAQ (reference sequence). The ends were cut back, 3 bases at V and 2 bases at J, with 10 bases in the middle. This CDR3 comprises 14 residues. For the CDR3, the DNA is TGTGCCAGCAGCTTTTCCGGGACGCAAGAGACCCAGTACTTC. Protein sequence: CASSFSGTQETQYF. The full variable domain, completed using reference TRBV7-9 and TRBJ2-5, is DTGVSQNPRHKITKRGQNVTFRCDPISEHNRLYWYRQTLGQGPEFLTYFQNEAQLEKSRLLSDRFSAERPKGSFSTLEIQRTEQGDSAMYLCASSFSGTQETQYFGPGTRLLVL.

Only a few counts were recorded for this clonotype. The chain has TRBV18 and TRBJ2-7; 10 bases map to TRBD2. Trimming took 7 bases from V and 2 from J; bases not matched to a gene: 5. Germline lookup yields CDR1 KGHSH and CDR2 LQKENI. The CDR3 totals 14 residues. The CDR3 nucleotides are TGTGCCAGCTTAAAGCGGGAGGGACCCTACGAGCAGTACTTC. Protein product: CASLKREGPYEQYF.

This clonotype was found a few times. This chain joins TRBV29-1 and TRBJ2-1; 7 bases map to TRBD2. J was trimmed by 3 bases and V by 6 bases; bases with no gene match: 14. This CDR3 contains 16 residues. CDR1 SQVTM and CDR2 ANQGSEA come from the germline V gene. This chain's CDR3 is CSVEVRVAGSYNEQFF. Here the CDR3 DNA reads TGCAGCGTAGAGGTGAGAGTAGCGGGCAGCTACAATGAGCAGTTCTTC.

This clonotype was recorded a few times. The CDR3 region is CAAVTSDEQFF. The DNA for the CDR3 is TGTGCCGCGGTCACTAGCGATGAGCAGTTCTTC. V usage is TRBV24-1 and J usage is TRBJ2-1; 7 nucleotides match TRBD2. Losses at the gene ends were 12 bases for V and 8 bases for J; bases not matched to a gene: 6. CDR3 length: 11 amino acids. Germline CDR1 is KGHDR and CDR2 is SFDVKD.

This sequence joins TRBV28 and TRBJ2-7, with TRBD1 matching over 7 bases. The V segment lost 5 bases and the J segment 3 bases; nucleotides outside the gene matches: 7. Germline lookup yields CDR1 MDHEN and CDR2 SYDVKM. This CDR3 comprises 14 residues. The CDR3 loop reads CASSAGTALYEQYF. The DNA of the CDR3 is TGTGCCAGCAGTGCCGGGACAGCCCTCTACGAGCAGTACTTC.